The 20 T cell receptor beta chains given below trace back to one sample, sequenced in a study of T-cell memory formation after mild COVID-19. MiXCR was run by TCRdb on the 5' RACE reads, yielding one entry per CDR3 protein. The data show some 440,000 distinct CDR3 sequences, with approximately 25% seen just once and around 13% held by the top ten. The sequenced sample consisted of PBMCs or a T cell subset sorted from them (not recorded which). The receptors stem from an adult woman who had mild COVID-19 (a few samples of this study predate the infection). Cell type and time point are not known.

The chain employs TRBV5-1 and TRBJ1-1, with 9 bases fitting TRBD1. Trimming removed 4 bases from V and 5 bases from J; junction bases left unmatched: 9. Germline V CDR1 and CDR2: SGHRS, YFSETQ. This CDR3 is built from 15 residues. This chain's CDR3 is CASSVDRGSRTEAFF. CDR3 nucleotide sequence: TGCGCCAGCAGCGTGGACAGGGGAAGTAGGACTGAAGCTTTCTTT.

This clonotype was seen only a few times. This chain connects TRBV29-1 to TRBJ2-2; no clear D. The germline V gene encodes CDR1 SQVTM and CDR2 ANQGSEA. V was shortened by 4 bases and J by 0 bases, with 9 bases between the two germline ends. The CDR3 extends over 14 amino acids. The DNA of the CDR3 is TGCAGCGTTGCACGGTCCTCGAACACCGGGGAGCTGTTTTTT. It encodes CSVARSSNTGELFF.

This clonotype showed up just a few times. The chain links TRBV5-1 to TRBJ2-7; 16 bases line up with TRBD2. CDR1 SGHRS and CDR2 YFSETQ come from the germline V gene. CDR3 size: 17 residues. The V gene end was trimmed by 4 bases and the J gene end by 5 bases; junction bases not matched to a gene: 9. CDR3 coding DNA: TGCGCCAGCAGCCTGGCGGGACTAGCGGGAGGGCGCGACGAGCAGTACTTC. As protein: CASSLAGLAGGRDEQYF. Filled out from reference TRBV5-1 and TRBJ2-7, the complete variable domain reads KAGVTQTPRYLIKTRGQQVTLSCSPISGHRSVSWYQQTPGQGLQFLFEYFSETQRNKGNFPGRFSGRQFSNSRSEMNVSTLELGDSALYLCASSLAGLAGGRDEQYFGPGTRLTVT.

V gene TRBV4-1 combines with J gene TRBJ2-1; TRBD2 matches at 10 bases. Germline V gene sequence: CDR1 MGHRA, CDR2 YSYEKL. The J segment lost 8 bases and the V segment lost 1 base, leaving 8 bases of the junction unmatched. The CDR3 sequence is 16 residues long. CDR3 sequence reads: CASSQAAPSGSYEQFF. The CDR3 coding sequence is TGCGCCAGCAGCCAAGCGGCGCCTAGCGGGAGTTATGAGCAGTTCTTC.

In its sample, this clonotype was seen many times. The V call is TRBV7-8, the J call TRBJ2-7; 9 positions match TRBD1. Trimming took 5 bases from V and 9 from J; bases not matched to a gene: 14. This CDR3 contains 15 residues. CDR1 is SGHVS, CDR2 FQNEAQ, per germline. The CDR3 sequence: CASSPSGQGATGQYF. Here the CDR3 DNA reads TGTGCCAGCAGCCCTTCGGGACAGGGAGCCACCGGGCAGTACTTC.

This chain links TRBV7-8 with TRBJ2-3; 9 bases are a match to TRBD2. Germline trimming cut 1 base from V and 5 bases from J; bases unmatched to any gene: 4. Germline CDR1 reads SGHVS; CDR2 reads FQNEAQ. The CDR3 contains 15 residues. CDR3: CASSLGTSDGDTQYF. The CDR3 DNA sequence: TGTGCCAGCAGCTTAGGGACTAGCGATGGAGATACGCAGTATTTT.

The V and J genes are TRBV12-3 or TRBV12-4 and TRBJ1-6; 10 nucleotides agree with TRBD1. This CDR3 comprises 16 residues. J was trimmed by 7 bases and V by 5 bases; bases with no gene match: 8. CDR3 nucleotides: TGTGCCAGCAGTCTTAGGGACAGGGGACGGAATTCACCCCTCCACTTT. Its protein is CASSLRDRGRNSPLHF.

In its sample, this clonotype was seen many times. This chain connects TRBV12-3 or TRBV12-4 to TRBJ2-5, with 8 bases that match TRBD2. CDR3 size: 13 residues. V lost 4 bases to trimming and J lost 7 bases; unmatched junction nucleotides: 5. CDR3 nucleotide sequence: TGTGCCAGCAGTTCCGGGACTAGTTGGACCCAGTACTTC. Its translation: CASSSGTSWTQYF.

The chain has TRBV7-9 and TRBJ2-7; TRBD2 aligns across 11 bases. The CDR3 extends over 17 amino acids. Germline CDR1 reads SEHNR; CDR2 reads FQNEAQ (reference sequence). The J segment lost 0 bases and the V segment lost 7 bases, leaving 11 bases of the junction unmatched. This chain's CDR3 is CASNQGLAESGSYEQYF. The CDR3, as DNA: TGTGCCAGCAACCAGGGACTAGCGGAATCTGGCTCCTACGAGCAGTACTTC.

This clonotype was recorded a few times. The rearrangement links TRBV12-3 or TRBV12-4 to TRBJ2-3; D could derive from TRBD1 or TRBD2 (6 bases each). Trimming left V 7 bases short and J 7 bases short, with 18 bases between. The CDR3 is 14 amino acids. CDR3 DNA sequence: TGTGCCAGCACTCAGGGGTCCGGGAGTTATACGCAGTATTTT. Translating it yields CASTQGSGSYTQYF.

This clonotype was counted only a few times. The V and J genes are TRBV29-1 and TRBJ1-1; 9 nucleotides match TRBD1. V lost 5 bases and J lost 0; bases outside the gene matches: 4. Germline V gene data show CDR1 as SQVTM and CDR2 as ANQGSEA. The CDR3 contains 14 residues. In nucleotides, the CDR3 is TGCAGCGTTTTAAGGACAGGGGTGAACACTGAAGCTTTCTTT. The encoded protein is CSVLRTGVNTEAFF.

V is TRBV5-6 and J is TRBJ2-4; no reliable D call. Germline CDR1 SGHDT, CDR2 YYEEEE. The CDR3 is 13 amino acids. Trimming left V 0 bases short and J 7 bases short, with 8 bases between. The CDR3 spells CASSLDHINIQYF. In DNA form, the CDR3 reads TGTGCCAGCAGCTTGGATCACATCAACATTCAGTACTTC.

Only a few counts were recorded for this clonotype. This chain joins TRBV24-1 and TRBJ2-5; the D call may be TRBD1 or TRBD2 (6 bases each). V was cut by 6 bases and J by 4 bases, with 14 bases left in between. Germline CDR1 is KGHDR and CDR2 is SFDVKD. CDR3 length: 14 residues. CDR3 residues: CATSKHREVETQYF. The CDR3 DNA reads TGTGCCACCAGTAAACACAGGGAGGTAGAGACCCAGTACTTC.

This clonotype was seen only a few times. The chain uses TRBV4-2 and TRBJ2-4, with 9 nucleotides matching TRBD2. The CDR3 length is 16 residues. Trimming removed 4 bases from V and 3 bases from J; junction bases left unmatched: 7. Germline V gives CDR1 LGHNA, CDR2 YNFKEQ. The CDR3 DNA reads TGTGCCAGCAGCCCCATAGCGGGAGAAGGCAAAAACATTCAGTACTTC. As protein: CASSPIAGEGKNIQYF.

This rearrangement joins TRBV7-2 to TRBJ2-3, with TRBD1 matching over 7 bases. With 5 bases clipped from V and 2 bases from J, the junction kept 10 bases outside the gene matches. Germline CDR1 is SGHTA and CDR2 is FQGNSA. The CDR3 length is 16 residues. The CDR3 DNA sequence: TGTGCCAGCAGCCCTACTACAGGGGAGTACACAGATACGCAGTATTTT. Protein sequence: CASSPTTGEYTDTQYF.

This clonotype was observed a few times. V gene TRBV5-1 combines with J gene TRBJ2-3; no reliable D call. The CDR3 consists of 12 residues. Germline V gene sequence: CDR1 SGHRS, CDR2 YFSETQ. Trimming left V 3 bases short and J 6 bases short, with 8 bases between. For the CDR3, the DNA is TGCGCCAGCAGCTCAAAATGGGATACGCAGTATTTT. It codes for CASSSKWDTQYF.

This clonotype appeared once. V gene TRBV7-2 combines with J gene TRBJ2-2; a possible D gene is TRBD2 (6 bases). CDR1 SGHTA and CDR2 FQGNSA come from the germline V gene. The V end was cut by 0 bases, the J end by 6 bases, with 14 bases between. The CDR3 runs 16 residues. CDR3 protein: CASSLASSGWAGELFF. CDR3 DNA: TGTGCCAGCAGCTTAGCGAGTAGCGGTTGGGCCGGGGAGCTGTTTTTT. The entire variable domain, with the rest obtained from reference TRBV7-2 and TRBJ2-2, is as follows: GAGVSQSPSNKVTEKGKDVELRCDPISGHTALYWYRQSLGQGLEFLIYFQGNSAPDKSGLPSDRFSAERTGGSVSTLTIQRTQQEDSAVYLCASSLASSGWAGELFFGEGSRLTVL.

This clonotype was observed a few times. This sequence joins TRBV7-9 and TRBJ2-7; D not certain. Trimming pared 4 bases from V and 2 bases from J, leaving 9 bases between. CDR1 and CDR2 (germline): SEHNR, FQNEAQ (reference sequence). There are 13 residues in the CDR3. The CDR3 protein is CASSSSEAYEQYF. DNA for the CDR3: TGTGCCAGCAGCTCTTCAGAAGCCTACGAGCAGTACTTC.

J is TRBJ2-3 and V is TRBV20-1, with D perhaps TRBD2 (6 bases). V was shortened by 1 base and J by 4 bases, with 9 bases between the two germline ends. This CDR3 contains 13 residues. CDR1 is DFQATT, CDR2 SNEGSKA, per germline (reference sequence). The CDR3 region is CSARGPGADTQYF. In nucleotides, the CDR3 is TGCAGTGCTAGAGGGCCGGGAGCAGATACGCAGTATTTT.

This clonotype occurred many times. The CDR3 region has the DNA TGTGCCAGCAGTTTTGGGACTAGCGGCACAGATACGCAGTATTTT. It specifies CASSFGTSGTDTQYF. The J gene is TRBJ2-3, the V gene TRBV12-3 or TRBV12-4, with 10 bases identical to TRBD2. V gave up 3 bases and J gave up 1 base; unmatched junction bases: 1. The CDR3 length is 15 residues.